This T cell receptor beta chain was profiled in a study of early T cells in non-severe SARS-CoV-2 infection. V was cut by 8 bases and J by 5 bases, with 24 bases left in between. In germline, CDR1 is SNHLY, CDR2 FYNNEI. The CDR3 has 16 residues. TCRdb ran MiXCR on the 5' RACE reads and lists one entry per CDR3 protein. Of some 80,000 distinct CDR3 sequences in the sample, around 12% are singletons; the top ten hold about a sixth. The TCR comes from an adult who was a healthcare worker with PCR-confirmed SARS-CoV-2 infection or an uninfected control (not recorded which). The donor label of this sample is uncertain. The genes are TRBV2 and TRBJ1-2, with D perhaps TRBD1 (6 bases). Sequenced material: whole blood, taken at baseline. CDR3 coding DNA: TGTGCCAGCGCAATCTCTAAGTGGGGAGGGGGATATGGCTACACCTTC. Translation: CASAISKWGGGYGYTF.